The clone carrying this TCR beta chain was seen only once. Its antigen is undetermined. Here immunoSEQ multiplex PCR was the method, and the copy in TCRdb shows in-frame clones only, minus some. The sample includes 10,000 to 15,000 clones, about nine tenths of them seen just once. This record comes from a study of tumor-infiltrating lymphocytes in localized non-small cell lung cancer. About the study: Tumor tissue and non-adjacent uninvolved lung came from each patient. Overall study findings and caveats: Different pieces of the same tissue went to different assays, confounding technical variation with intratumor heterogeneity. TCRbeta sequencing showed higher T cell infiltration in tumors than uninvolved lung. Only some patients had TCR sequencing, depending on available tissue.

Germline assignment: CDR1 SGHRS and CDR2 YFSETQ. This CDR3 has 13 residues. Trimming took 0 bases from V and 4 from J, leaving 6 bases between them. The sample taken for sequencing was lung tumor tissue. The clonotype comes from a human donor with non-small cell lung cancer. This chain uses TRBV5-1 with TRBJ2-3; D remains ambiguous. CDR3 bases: TGCGCCAGCAGCTTGGGACCGTCAGATACGCAGTATTTT. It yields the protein CASSLGPSDTQYF.